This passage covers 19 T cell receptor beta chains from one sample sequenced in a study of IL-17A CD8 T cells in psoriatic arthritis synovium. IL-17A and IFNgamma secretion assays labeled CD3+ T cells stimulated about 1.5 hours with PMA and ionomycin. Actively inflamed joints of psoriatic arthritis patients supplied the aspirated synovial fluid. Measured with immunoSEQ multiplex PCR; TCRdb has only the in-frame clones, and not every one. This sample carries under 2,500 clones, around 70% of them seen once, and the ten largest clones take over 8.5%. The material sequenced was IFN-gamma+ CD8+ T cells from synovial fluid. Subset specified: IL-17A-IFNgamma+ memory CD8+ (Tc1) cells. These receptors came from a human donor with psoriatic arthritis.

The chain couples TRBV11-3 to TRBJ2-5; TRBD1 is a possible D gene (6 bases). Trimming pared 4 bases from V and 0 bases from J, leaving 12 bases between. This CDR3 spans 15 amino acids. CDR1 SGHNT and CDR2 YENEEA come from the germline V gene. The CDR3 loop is CASSSYRDNQETQYF. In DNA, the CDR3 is TGTGCCAGCAGCTCATACCGGGACAACCAAGAGACCCAGTACTTC.

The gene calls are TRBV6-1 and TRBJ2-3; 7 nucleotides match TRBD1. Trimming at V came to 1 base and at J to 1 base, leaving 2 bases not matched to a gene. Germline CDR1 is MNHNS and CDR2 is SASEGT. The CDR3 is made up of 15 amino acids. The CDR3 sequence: CASSEDQGGTDTQYF. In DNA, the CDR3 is TGTGCCAGCAGTGAAGATCAGGGGGGCACAGATACGCAGTATTTT.

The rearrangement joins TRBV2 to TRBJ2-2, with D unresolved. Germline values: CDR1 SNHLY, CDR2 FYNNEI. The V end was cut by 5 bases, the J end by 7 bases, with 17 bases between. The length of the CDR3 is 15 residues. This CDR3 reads CASSPVVGLVGELFF. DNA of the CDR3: TGTGCCAGCAGTCCAGTAGTGGGGTTGGTCGGGGAGCTGTTTTTT.

CDR3 coding DNA: TGTGCCAGCAGCCTTCCCCTCCAACCAGCGGAGACCCAGTACTTC. Translated, it gives CASSLPLQPAETQYF. The chain employs TRBV7-9 and TRBJ2-5, with D unclear. Germline CDR1 is SEHNR and CDR2 is FQNEAQ (reference sequence). V lost 5 bases and J 5 bases, leaving 18 bases between the germline ends. The CDR3 contains 15 residues.

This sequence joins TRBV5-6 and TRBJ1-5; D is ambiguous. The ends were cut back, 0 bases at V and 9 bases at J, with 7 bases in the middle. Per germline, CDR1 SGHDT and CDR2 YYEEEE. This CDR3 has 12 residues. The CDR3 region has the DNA TGTGCCAGCAGCTTGGTCGGCTCGCCCCAGCATTTT. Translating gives CASSLVGSPQHF.

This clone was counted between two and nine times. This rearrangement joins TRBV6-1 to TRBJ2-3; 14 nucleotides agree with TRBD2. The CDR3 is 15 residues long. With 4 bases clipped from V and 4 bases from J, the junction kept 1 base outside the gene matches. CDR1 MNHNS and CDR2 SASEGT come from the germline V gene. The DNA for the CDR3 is TGTGCCAGCAGTGGACTAGCGGGAGGGCCAGATACGCAGTATTTT. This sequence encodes CASSGLAGGPDTQYF.

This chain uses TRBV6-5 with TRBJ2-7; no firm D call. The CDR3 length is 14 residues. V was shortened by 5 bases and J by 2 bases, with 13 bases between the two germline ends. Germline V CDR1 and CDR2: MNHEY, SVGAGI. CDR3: CASSPRTRAYEQYF. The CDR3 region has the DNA TGTGCCAGCAGTCCCCGGACGCGCGCCTACGAGCAGTACTTC.

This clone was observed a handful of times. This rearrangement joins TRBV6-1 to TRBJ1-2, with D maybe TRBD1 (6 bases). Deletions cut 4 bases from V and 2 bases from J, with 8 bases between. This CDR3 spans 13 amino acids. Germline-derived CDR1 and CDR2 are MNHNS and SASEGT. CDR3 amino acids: CASSGTENYGYTF. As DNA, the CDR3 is TGTGCCAGCAGTGGGACAGAGAACTATGGCTACACCTTC.

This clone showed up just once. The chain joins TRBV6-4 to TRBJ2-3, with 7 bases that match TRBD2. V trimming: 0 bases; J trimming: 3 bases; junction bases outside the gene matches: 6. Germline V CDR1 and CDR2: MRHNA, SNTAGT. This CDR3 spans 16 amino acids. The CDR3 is CASSDSEGGHTDTQYF. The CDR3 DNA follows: TGTGCCAGCAGTGACTCGGAGGGAGGGCATACAGATACGCAGTATTTT.

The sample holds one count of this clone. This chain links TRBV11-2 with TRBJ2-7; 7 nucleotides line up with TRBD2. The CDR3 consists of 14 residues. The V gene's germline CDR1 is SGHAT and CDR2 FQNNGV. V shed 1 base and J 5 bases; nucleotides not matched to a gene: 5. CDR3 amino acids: CASSLGLASHEQYF. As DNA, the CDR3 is TGTGCCAGCAGCTTAGGACTAGCTTCCCACGAGCAGTACTTC.

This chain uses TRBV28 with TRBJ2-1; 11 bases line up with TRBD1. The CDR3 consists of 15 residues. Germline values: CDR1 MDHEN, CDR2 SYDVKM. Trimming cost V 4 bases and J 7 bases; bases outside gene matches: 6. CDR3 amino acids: CASSSGTGGGNEQFF. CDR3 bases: TGTGCCAGCAGTTCCGGGACAGGGGGAGGGAATGAGCAGTTCTTC.

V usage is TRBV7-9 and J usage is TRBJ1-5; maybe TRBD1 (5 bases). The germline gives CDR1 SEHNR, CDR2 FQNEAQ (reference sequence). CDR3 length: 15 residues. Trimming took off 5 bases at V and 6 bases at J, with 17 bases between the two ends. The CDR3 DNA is TGTGCCAGCAGCACATGGGGGGGGGATAGTCAGCCCCAGCATTTT. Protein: CASSTWGGDSQPQHF.

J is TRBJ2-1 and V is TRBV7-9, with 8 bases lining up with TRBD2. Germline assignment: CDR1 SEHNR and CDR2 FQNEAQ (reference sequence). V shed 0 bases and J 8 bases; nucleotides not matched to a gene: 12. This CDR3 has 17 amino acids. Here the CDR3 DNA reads TGTGCCAGCAGCTTAGCCCCTCTAGCGGGCGTGGGGGATGAGCAGTTCTTC. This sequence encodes CASSLAPLAGVGDEQFF.

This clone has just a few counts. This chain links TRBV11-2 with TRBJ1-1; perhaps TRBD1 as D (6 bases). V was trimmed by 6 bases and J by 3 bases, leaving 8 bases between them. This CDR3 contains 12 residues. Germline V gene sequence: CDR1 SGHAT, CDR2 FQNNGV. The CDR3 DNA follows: TGTGCCAGCAGTCAGGGGTACACTGAAGCTTTCTTT. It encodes CASSQGYTEAFF.

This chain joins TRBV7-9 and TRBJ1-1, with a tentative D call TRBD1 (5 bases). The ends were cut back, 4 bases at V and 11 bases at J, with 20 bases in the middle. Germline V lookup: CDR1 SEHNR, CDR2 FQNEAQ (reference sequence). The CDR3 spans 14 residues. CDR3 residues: CASSSRGESGWAFF. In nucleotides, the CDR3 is TGTGCCAGCAGCTCCCGAGGGGAATCAGGTTGGGCTTTCTTT.

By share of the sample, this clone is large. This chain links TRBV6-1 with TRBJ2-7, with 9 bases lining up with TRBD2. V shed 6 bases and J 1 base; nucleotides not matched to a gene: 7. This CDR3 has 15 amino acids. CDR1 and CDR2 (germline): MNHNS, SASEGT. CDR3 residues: CASRGEAGGSYEQYF. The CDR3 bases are TGTGCCAGCAGAGGAGAAGCGGGAGGATCCTACGAGCAGTACTTC.

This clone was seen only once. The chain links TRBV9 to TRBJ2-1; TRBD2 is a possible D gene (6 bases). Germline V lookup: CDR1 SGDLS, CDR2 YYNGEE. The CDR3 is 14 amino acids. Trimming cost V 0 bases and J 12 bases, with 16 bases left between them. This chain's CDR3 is CASSVANSGLGQFF. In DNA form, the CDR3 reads TGTGCCAGCAGCGTAGCTAATAGCGGACTTGGGCAGTTCTTC.

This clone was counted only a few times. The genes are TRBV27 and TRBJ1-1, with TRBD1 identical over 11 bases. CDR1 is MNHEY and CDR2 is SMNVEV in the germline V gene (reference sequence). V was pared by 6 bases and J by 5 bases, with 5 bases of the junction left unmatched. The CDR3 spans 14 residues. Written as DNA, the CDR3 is TGTGCCAGCAGCGGACAGGGGGCCGGTACTGAAGCTTTCTTT. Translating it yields CASSGQGAGTEAFF.

CDR3 in DNA: TGTGCCAGCAGTGACCGGGCTAACAATGAGCAGTTCTTC. Its protein is CASSDRANNEQFF. V usage is TRBV6-4 and J usage is TRBJ2-1; D is undetermined. The V end was cut by 2 bases, the J end by 5 bases, with 7 bases between. The CDR3 has 13 residues. Germline CDR1 MRHNA, CDR2 SNTAGT.